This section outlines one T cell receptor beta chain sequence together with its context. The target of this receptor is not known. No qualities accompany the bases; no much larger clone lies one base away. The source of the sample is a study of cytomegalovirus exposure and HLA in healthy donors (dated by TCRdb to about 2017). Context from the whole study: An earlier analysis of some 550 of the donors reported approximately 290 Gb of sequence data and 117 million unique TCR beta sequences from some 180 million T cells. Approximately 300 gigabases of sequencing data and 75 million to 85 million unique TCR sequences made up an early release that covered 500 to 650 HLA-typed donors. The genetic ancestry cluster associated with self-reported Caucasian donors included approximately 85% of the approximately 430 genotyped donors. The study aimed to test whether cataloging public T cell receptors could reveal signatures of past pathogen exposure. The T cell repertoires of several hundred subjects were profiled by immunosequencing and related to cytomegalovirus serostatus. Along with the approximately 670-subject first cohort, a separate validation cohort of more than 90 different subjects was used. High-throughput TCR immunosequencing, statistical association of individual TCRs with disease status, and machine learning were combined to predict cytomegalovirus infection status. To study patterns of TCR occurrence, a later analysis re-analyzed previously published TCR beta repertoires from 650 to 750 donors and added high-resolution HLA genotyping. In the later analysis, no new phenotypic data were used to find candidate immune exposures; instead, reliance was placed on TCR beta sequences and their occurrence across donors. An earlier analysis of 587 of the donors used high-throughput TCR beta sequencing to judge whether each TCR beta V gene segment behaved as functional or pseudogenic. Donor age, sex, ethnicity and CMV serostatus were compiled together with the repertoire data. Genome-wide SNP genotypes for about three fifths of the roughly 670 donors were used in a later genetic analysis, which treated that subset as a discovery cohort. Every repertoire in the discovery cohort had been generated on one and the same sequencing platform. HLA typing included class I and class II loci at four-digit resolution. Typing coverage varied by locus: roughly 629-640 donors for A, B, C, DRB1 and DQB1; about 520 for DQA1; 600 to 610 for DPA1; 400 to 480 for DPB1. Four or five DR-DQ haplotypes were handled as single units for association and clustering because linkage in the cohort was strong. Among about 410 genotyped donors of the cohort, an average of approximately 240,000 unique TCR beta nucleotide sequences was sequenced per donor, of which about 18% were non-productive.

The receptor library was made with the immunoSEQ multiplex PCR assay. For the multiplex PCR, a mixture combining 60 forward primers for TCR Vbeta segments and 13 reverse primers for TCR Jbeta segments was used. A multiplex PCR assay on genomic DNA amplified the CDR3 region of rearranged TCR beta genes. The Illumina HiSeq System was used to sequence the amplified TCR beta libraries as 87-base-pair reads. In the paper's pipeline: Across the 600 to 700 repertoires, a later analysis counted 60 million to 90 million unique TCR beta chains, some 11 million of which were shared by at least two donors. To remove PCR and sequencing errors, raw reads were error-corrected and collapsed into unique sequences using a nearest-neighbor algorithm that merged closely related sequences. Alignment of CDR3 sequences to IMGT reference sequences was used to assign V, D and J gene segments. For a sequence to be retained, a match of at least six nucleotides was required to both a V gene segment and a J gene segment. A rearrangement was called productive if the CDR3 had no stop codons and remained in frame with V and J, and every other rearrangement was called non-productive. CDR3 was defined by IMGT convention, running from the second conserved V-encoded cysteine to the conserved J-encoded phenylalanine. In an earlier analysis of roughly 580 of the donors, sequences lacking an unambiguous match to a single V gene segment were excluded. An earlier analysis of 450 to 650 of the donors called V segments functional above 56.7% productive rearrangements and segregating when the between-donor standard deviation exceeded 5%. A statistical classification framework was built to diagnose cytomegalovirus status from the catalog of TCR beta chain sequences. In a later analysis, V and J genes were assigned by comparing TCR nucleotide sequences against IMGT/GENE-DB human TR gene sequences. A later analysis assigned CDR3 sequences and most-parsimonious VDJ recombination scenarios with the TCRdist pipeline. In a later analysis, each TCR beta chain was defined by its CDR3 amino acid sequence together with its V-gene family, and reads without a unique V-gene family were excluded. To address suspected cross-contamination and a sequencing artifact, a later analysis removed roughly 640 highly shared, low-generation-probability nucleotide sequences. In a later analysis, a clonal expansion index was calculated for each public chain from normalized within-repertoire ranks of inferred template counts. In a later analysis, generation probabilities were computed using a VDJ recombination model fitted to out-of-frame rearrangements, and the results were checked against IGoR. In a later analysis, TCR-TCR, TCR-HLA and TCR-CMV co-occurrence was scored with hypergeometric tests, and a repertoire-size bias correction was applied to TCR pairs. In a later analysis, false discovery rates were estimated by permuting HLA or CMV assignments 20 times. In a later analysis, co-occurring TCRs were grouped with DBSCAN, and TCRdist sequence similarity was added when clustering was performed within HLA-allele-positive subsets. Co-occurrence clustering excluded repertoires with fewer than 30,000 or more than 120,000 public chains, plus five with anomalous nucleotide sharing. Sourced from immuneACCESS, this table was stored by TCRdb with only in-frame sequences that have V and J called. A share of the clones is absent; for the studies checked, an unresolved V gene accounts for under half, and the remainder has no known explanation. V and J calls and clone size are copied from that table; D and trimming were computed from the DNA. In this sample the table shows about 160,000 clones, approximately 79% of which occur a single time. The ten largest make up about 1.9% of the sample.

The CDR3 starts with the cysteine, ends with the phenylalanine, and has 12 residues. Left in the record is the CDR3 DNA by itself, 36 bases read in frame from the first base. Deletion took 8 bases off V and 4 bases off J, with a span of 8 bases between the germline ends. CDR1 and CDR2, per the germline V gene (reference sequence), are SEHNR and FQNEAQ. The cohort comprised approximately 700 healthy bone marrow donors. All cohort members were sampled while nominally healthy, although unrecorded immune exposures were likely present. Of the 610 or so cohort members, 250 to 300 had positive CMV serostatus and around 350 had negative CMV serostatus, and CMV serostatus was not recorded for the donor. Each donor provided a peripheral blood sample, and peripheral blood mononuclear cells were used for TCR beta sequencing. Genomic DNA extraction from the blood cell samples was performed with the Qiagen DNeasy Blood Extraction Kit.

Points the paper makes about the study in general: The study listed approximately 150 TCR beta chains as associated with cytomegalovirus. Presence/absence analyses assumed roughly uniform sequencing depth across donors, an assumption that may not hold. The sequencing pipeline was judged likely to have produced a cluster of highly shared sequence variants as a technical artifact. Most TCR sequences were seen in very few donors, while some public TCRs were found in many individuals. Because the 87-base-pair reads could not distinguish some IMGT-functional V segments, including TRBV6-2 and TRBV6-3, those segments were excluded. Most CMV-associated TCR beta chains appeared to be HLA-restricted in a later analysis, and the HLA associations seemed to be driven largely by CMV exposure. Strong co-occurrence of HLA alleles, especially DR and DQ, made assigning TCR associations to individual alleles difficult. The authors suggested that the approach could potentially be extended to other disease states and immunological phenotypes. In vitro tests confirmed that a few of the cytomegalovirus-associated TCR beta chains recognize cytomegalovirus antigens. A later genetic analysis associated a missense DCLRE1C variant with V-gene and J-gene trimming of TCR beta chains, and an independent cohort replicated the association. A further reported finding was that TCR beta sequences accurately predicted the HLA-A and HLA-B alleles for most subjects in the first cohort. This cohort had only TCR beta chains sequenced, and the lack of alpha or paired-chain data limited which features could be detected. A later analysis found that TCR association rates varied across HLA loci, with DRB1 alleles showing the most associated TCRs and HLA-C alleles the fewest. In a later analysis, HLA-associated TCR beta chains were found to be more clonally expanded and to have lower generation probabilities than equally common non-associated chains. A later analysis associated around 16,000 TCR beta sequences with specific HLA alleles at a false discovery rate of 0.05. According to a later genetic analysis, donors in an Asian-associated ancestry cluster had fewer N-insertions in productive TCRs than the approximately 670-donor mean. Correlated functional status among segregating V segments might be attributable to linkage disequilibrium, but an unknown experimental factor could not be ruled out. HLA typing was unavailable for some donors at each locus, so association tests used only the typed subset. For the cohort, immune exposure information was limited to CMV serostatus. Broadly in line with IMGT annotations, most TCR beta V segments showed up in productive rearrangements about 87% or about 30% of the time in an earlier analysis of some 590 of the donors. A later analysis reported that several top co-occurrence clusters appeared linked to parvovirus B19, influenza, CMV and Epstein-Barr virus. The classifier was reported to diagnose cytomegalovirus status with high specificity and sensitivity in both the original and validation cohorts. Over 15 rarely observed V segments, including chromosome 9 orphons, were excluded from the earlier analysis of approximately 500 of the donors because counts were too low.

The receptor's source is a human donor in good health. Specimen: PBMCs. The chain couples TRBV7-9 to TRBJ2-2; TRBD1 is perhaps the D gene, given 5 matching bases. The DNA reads TGTGCCAGCGGTAGGGGCACCGGGGAGCTGTTTTTT. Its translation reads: CASGRGTGELFF.